This is a list of T cell receptor beta chains from one sample in a study of blood T cell repertoires in COVID-19. The protocol was immunoSEQ multiplex PCR, while the TCRdb copy is restricted to in-frame clones and leaves out a portion. The table has 75,000 to 80,000 clones, 88% seen once. What was sequenced was peripheral blood. The receptors were gathered from a human donor in a cohort sampled during active COVID-19. Both conserved end residues are part of each CDR3. Fields, in order: clone size, V gene, D gene, J gene, CDR3 protein, CDR3 DNA. A D gene is named only where the DNA matches it firmly. The size field is filled for only some rows; it gives once, few, many or a size class.

NA	TRBV4-3	NA	TRBJ2-3	CASSQGVGGGTDTQYF	TGCGCCAGCAGCCAAGGGGTTGGCGGAGGCACAGATACGCAGTATTTT
NA	TRBV28	NA	TRBJ2-7	CASTPQDSYEQYF	TGTGCCAGCACCCCCCAGGACTCCTACGAGCAGTACTTC
NA	TRBV3-1/TRBV3-2	NA	TRBJ1-4	CASSQTGEEKLFF	TGTGCCAGCAGCCAAACGGGGGAGGAAAAACTGTTTTTT
NA	TRBV2	TRBD2	TRBJ2-1	CASNQRESYNEQFF	TGTGCCAGCAACCAGCGGGAGAGTTACAATGAGCAGTTCTTC
NA	TRBV6-5	TRBD1	TRBJ1-2	CASSYSSGGVGYTF	TGTGCCAGCAGTTACTCTTCAGGGGGCGTTGGCTACACCTTC
NA	TRBV5-8	TRBD1	TRBJ1-1	CASSPRGRWNTEAFF	TGTGCCAGCAGCCCTAGGGGGCGGTGGAACACTGAAGCTTTCTTT
NA	TRBV29-1	TRBD1	TRBJ2-5	CSVEDGTGIETQYF	TGCAGCGTTGAAGATGGGACAGGGATCGAGACCCAGTACTTC
NA	TRBV11-2	NA	TRBJ2-7	CASSLALASEQYF	TGTGCCAGCAGCTTAGCTCTCGCGTCCGAGCAGTACTTC
NA	TRBV6-5	TRBD1	TRBJ2-7	CASSYEQGASYEQYF	TGTGCCAGCAGTTACGAGCAGGGGGCGTCCTACGAGCAGTACTTC
few	TRBV9	NA	TRBJ1-1	CASSVLADWDTEAFF	TGTGCCAGCAGCGTTCTGGCGGATTGGGACACTGAAGCTTTCTTT
NA	TRBV4-3	TRBD2	TRBJ2-1	CASSHVSGEYYNEQFF	TGCGCCAGCAGCCATGTTAGCGGGGAGTACTACAATGAGCAGTTCTTC
NA	TRBV27	TRBD1	TRBJ1-5	CASRRDRGNQPQHF	TGTGCCAGCAGGAGGGACAGGGGAAATCAGCCCCAGCATTTT
NA	TRBV2	NA	TRBJ2-1	CASSEARLALSSNEQFF	TGTGCCAGCAGTGAAGCGCGCCTAGCCCTCTCGTCCAATGAGCAGTTCTTC
NA	TRBV10-3	NA	TRBJ2-7	CAIRGDSGSSYEQYF	TGTGCCATCAGGGGGGACAGCGGGAGCTCCTACGAGCAGTACTTC
NA	TRBV12-3/TRBV12-4	NA	TRBJ2-7	CASSFGYEQYF	TGTGCCAGCAGTTTCGGCTACGAGCAGTACTTC
NA	TRBV5-1	NA	TRBJ1-4	CASSLAGGAVEKLFF	TGCGCCAGCAGCTTGGCTGGGGGGGCTGTTGAAAAACTGTTTTTT
NA	TRBV27	TRBD1	TRBJ1-2	CASSLGQGTGYTF	TGTGCCAGCAGTTTAGGACAGGGGACTGGCTACACCTTC
NA	TRBV2	NA	TRBJ2-1	CASSGWELYNEQFF	TGTGCCAGCAGTGGATGGGAGCTCTACAATGAGCAGTTCTTC
NA	TRBV4-3	TRBD1	TRBJ2-5	CASKRGRTGREETQYF	TGCGCCAGCAAAAGGGGACGGACAGGTAGGGAAGAGACCCAGTACTTC
NA	TRBV15	NA	TRBJ2-5	CATSSNQETQYF	TGTGCCACCAGCAGCAACCAAGAGACCCAGTACTTC
NA	TRBV3-1/TRBV3-2	TRBD1	TRBJ1-1	CASSRSGQGNTEAFF	TGTGCCAGCAGCCGATCGGGACAGGGGAACACTGAAGCTTTCTTT
few	TRBV19	TRBD1	TRBJ1-5	CASSRGGQGANQPQHF	TGTGCCAGTAGTAGAGGGGGGCAGGGGGCCAATCAGCCCCAGCATTTT